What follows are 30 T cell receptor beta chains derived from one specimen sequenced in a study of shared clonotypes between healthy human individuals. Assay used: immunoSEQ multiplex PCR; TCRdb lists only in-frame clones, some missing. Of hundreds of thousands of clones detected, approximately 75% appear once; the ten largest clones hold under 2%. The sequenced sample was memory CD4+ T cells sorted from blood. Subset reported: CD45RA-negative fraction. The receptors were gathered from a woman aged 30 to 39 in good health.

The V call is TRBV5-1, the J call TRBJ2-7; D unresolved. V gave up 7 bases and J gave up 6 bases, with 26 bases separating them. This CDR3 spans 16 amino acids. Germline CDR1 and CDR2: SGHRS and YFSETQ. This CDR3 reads CASSQFRAQFGFEQYF. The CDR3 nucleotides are TGCGCCAGCTCACAATTTCGGGCACAGTTCGGCTTCGAGCAGTACTTC.

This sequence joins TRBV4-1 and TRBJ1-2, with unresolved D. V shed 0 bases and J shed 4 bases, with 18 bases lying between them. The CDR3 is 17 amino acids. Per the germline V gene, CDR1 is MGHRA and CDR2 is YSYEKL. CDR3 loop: CASSQDVGQAILYGYTF. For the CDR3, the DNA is TGCGCCAGCAGCCAAGATGTAGGGCAGGCGATACTCTATGGCTACACCTTC.

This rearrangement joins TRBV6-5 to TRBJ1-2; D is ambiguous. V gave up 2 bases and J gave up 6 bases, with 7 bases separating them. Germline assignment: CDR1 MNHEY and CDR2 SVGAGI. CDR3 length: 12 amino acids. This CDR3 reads CASSYSQNGYTF. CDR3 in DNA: TGTGCCAGCAGTTACAGCCAGAATGGCTACACCTTC.

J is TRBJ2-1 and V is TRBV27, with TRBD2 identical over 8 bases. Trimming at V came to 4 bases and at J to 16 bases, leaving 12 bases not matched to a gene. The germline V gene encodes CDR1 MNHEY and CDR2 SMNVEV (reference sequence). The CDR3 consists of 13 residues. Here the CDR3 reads CASSYPPSGRVFF. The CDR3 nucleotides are TGTGCCAGCAGTTACCCACCGAGCGGGAGAGTCTTCTTC.

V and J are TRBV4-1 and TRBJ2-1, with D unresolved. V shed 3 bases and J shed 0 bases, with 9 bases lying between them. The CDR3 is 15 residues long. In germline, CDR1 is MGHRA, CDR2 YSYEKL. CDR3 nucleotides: TGCGCCAGCAGCCACCTCTACATCTCCTACAATGAGCAGTTCTTC. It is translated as CASSHLYISYNEQFF.

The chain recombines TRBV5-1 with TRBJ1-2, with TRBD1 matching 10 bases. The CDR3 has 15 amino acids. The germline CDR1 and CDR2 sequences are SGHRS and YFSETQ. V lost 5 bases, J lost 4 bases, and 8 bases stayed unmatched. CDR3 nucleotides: TGCGCCAGCAGGTCGACAGGGGGCGGAATCTATGGCTACACCTTC. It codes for CASRSTGGGIYGYTF.

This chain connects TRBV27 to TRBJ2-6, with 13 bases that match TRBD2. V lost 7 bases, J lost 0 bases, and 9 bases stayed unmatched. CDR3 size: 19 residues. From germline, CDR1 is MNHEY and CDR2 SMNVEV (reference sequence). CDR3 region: CASTQTTSGRFSGANVLTF. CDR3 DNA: TGTGCCAGCACCCAGACGACTAGCGGGAGGTTCTCTGGGGCCAACGTCCTGACTTTC. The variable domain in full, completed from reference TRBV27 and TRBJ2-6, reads EAQVTQNPRYLITVTGKKLTVTCSQNMNHEYMSWYRQDPGLGLRQIYYSMNVEVTDKGDVPEGYKVSRKEKRNFPLILESPSPNQTSLYFCASTQTTSGRFSGANVLTFGAGSRLTVL.

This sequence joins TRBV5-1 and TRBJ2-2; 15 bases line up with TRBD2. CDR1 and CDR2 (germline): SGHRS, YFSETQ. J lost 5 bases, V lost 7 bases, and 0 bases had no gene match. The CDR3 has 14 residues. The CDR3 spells CASGLAGGTGELFF. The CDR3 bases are TGCGCCAGCGGACTAGCGGGAGGGACCGGGGAGCTGTTTTTT.

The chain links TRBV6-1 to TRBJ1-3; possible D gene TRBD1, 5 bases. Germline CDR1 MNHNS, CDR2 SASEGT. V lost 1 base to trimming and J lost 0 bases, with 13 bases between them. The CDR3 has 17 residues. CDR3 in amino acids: CASSEGHRSNSGNTIYF. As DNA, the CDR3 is TGTGCCAGCAGTGAAGGGCACAGGTCCAACTCTGGAAACACCATATATTTT.

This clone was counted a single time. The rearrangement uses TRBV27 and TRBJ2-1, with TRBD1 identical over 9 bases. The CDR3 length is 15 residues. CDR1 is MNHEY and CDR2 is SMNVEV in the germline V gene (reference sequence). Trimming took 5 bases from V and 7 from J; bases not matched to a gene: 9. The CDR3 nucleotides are TGTGCCAGCAGTCCGGGGACAGGGCGTATGAATGAGCAGTTCTTC. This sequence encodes CASSPGTGRMNEQFF.

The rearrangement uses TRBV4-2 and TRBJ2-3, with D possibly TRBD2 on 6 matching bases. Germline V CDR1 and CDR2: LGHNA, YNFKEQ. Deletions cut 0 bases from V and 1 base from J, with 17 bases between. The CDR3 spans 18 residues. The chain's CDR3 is CASSQDNAGRQRTDTQYF. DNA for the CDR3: TGTGCCAGCAGCCAAGATAACGCGGGACGCCAACGCACAGATACGCAGTATTTT.

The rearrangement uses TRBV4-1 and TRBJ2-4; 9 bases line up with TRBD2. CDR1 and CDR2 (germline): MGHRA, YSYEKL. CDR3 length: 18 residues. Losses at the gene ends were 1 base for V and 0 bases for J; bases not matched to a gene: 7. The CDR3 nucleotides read TGCGCCAGCAGCCAAGTTAGCGGGAGTTACCTAGCCAAAAACATTCAGTACTTC. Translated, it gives CASSQVSGSYLAKNIQYF.

DNA for the CDR3: TGTGCCAGCACTAACAAGGCAGGGTTCACCGGGGAGCTGTTTTTT. It translates to CASTNKAGFTGELFF. The chain combines TRBV6-1 with TRBJ2-2; the D gene is possibly TRBD1 (5 bases). V was trimmed by 7 bases and J by 4 bases, leaving 16 bases between them. The CDR3 is 15 amino acids. Germline values: CDR1 MNHNS, CDR2 SASEGT.

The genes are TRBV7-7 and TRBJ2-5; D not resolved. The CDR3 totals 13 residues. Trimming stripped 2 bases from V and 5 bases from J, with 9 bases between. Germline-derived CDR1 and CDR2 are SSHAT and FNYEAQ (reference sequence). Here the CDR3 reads CASSLMGWETQYF. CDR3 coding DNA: TGTGCCAGCAGCTTAATGGGTTGGGAGACCCAGTACTTC.

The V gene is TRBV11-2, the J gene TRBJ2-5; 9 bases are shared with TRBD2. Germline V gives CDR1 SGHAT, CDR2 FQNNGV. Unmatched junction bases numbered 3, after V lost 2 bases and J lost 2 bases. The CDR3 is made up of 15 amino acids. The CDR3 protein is CASSLYSGSQETQYF. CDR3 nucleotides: TGTGCCAGCAGCTTATATAGCGGGAGTCAAGAGACCCAGTACTTC. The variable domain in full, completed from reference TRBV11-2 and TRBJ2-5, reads EAGVAQSPRYKIIEKRQSVAFWCNPISGHATLYWYQQILGQGPKLLIQFQNNGVVDDSQLPKDRFSAERLKGVDSTLKIQPAKLEDSAVYLCASSLYSGSQETQYFGPGTRLLVL.

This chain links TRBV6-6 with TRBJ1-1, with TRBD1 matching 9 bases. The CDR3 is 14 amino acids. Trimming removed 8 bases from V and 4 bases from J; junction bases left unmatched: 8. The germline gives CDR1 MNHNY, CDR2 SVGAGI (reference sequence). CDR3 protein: CASRDRVDVTEAFF. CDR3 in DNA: TGTGCCAGCCGGGACAGGGTAGATGTCACTGAAGCTTTCTTT.

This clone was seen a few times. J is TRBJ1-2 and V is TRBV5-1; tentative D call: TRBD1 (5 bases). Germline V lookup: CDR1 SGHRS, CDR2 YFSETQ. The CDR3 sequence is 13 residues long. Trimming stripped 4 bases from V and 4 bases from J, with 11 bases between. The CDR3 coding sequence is TGCGCCAGCAGCGACCCGGGGGGCTATGGCTACACCTTC. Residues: CASSDPGGYGYTF.

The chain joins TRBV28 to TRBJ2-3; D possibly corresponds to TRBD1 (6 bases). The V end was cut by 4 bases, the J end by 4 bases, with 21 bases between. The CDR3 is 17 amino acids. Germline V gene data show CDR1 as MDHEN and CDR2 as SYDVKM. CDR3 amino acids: CASSSVEARGVADTQYF. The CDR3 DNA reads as TGTGCCAGCAGTTCCGTCGAGGCCAGGGGAGTGGCAGATACGCAGTATTTT. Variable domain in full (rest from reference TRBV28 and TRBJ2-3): DVKVTQSSRYLVKRTGEKVFLECVQDMDHENMFWYRQDPGLGLRLIYFSYDVKMKEKGDIPEGYSVSREKKERFSLILESASTNQTSMYLCASSSVEARGVADTQYFGPGTRLTVL.

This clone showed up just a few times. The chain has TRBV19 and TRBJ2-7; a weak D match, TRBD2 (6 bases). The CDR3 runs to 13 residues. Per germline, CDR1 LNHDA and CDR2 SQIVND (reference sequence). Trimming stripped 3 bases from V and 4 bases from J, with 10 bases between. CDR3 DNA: TGTGCCAGTAGTATGGCGGGGAGATACGAGCAGTACTTC. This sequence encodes CASSMAGRYEQYF.

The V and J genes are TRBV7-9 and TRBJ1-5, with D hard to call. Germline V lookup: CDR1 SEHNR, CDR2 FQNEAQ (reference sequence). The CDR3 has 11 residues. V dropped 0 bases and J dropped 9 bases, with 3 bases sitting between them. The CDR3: CASSLAGPQHF. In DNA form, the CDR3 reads TGTGCCAGCAGCTTAGCAGGGCCCCAGCATTTT.

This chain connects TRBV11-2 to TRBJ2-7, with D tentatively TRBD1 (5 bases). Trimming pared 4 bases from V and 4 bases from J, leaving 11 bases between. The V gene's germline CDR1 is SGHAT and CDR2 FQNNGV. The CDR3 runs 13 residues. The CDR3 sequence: CASSSMQGYEQYF. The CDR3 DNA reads TGTGCCAGCAGCTCGATGCAGGGATACGAGCAGTACTTC.

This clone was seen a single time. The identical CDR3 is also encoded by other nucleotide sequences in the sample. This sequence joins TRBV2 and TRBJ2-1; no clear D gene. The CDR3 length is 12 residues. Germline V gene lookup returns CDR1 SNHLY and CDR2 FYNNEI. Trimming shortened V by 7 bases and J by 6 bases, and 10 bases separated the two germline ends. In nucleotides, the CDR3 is TGTGCCAGCACCCCTAGAGGCAATGAGCAGTTCTTC. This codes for CASTPRGNEQFF.

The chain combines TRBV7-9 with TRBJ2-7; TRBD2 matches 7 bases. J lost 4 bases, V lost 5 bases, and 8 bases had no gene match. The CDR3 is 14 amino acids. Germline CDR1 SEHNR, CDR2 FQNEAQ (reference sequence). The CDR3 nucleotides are TGTGCCAGCAGCCCTAGCGGAGTCGGGTACGAGCAGTACTTC. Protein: CASSPSGVGYEQYF. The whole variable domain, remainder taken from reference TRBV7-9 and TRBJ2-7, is DTGVSQNPRHKITKRGQNVTFRCDPISEHNRLYWYRQTLGQGPEFLTYFQNEAQLEKSRLLSDRFSAERPKGSFSTLEIQRTEQGDSAMYLCASSPSGVGYEQYFGPGTRLTVT.

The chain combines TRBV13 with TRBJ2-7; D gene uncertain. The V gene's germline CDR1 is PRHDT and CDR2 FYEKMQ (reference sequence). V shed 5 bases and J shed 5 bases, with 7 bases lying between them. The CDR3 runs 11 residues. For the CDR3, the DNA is TGTGCCAGCAGCCTGGGTCACGAGCAGTACTTC. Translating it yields CASSLGHEQYF.

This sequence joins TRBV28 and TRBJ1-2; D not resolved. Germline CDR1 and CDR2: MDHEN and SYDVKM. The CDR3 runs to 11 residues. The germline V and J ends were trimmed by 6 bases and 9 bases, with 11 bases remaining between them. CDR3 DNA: TGTGCCAGCAGCCTCCATGGAAGCTACACCTTC. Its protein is CASSLHGSYTF.

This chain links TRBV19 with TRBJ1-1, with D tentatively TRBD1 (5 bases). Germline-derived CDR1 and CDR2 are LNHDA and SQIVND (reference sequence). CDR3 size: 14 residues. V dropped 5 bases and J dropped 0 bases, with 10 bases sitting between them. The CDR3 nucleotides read TGTGCCAGTAGTGCACAGACAGTGAACACTGAAGCTTTCTTT. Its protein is CASSAQTVNTEAFF. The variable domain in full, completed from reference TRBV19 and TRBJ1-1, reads DGGITQSPKYLFRKEGQNVTLSCEQNLNHDAMYWYRQDPGQGLRLIYYSQIVNDFQKGDIAEGYSVSREKKESFPLTVTSAQKNPTAFYLCASSAQTVNTEAFFGQGTRLTVV.

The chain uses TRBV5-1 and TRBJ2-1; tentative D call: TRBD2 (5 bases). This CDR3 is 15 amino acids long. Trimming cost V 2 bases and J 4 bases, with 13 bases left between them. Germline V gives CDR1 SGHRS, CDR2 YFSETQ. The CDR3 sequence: CASSFEGWDYNEQFF. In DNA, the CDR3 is TGCGCCAGCAGCTTTGAGGGTTGGGATTACAATGAGCAGTTCTTC.

The CDR3 nucleotides read TGTGCCAGCACCTCATCGGGGCAGCCCCAGCATTTT. It encodes CASTSSGQPQHF. The chain is built from TRBV6-6 and TRBJ1-5; D call uncertain. V was trimmed by 7 bases and J by 7 bases, leaving 11 bases between them. The V gene's germline CDR1 is MNHNY and CDR2 SVGAGI (reference sequence). The CDR3 extends over 12 amino acids.

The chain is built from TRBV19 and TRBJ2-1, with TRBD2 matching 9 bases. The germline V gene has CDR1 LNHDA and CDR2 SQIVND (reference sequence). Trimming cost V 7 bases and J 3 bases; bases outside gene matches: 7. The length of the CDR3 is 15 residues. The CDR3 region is CASTKTSGNYNEQFF. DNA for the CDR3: TGTGCCAGTACCAAGACTAGCGGCAACTACAATGAGCAGTTCTTC.

Here the CDR3 reads CASSSSGRKTYEQYF. The CDR3 nucleotides read TGTGCCAGCAGTTCAAGCGGGAGGAAAACCTACGAGCAGTACTTC. This sequence joins TRBV27 and TRBJ2-7; TRBD2 agrees at 9 bases. The V gene end was trimmed by 4 bases and the J gene end by 2 bases; junction bases not matched to a gene: 6. CDR1 MNHEY and CDR2 SMNVEV come from the germline V gene (reference sequence). This CDR3 region has 15 residues.